The text below deals with one T cell receptor (beta chain). Its cognate antigen is unknown. The entry originates in a study of T cell responses to AZD1222 COVID-19 vaccine. Profiled with immunoSEQ multiplex PCR; TCRdb holds only in-frame clones, not every one. The table shows fewer than 120,000 clones, with 80% to 95% occurring only once. Points from the study as a whole: Among AZD1222 vaccinees, only six were seropositive at baseline. Across the whole spike, CD4 TCRs peaked at regions 160-218 and 743-854.

CDR1 and CDR2 from the germline V gene are SGHNT and YYREEE (reference sequence). V was cut by 2 bases and J by 3 bases, with 11 bases left in between. This CDR3 comprises 14 residues. The sequence came from an adult in good health. V gene TRBV5-4 combines with J gene TRBJ1-2, with D maybe TRBD1 (5 bases). Source: peripheral blood, taken on day 0 of AZD1222 vaccination. The CDR3 nucleotides are TGTGCCAGCAGCTTATTCCAGGGAGACTATGGCTACACCTTC. It is translated as CASSLFQGDYGYTF.